This TCR beta chain was profiled in a study of T cell repertoires in cytomegalovirus infection. At the level of the study: Public signatures in TCR beta pointed to CMV infection and matching HLA type.

MiXCR, applied by TCRdb to the reads, yields one record per CDR3 protein. The table lists some 700,000 distinct CDR3 sequences, 35% to 45% of them singletons. The CDR3 loop spans 17 amino acids. From germline, CDR1 is SGHTA and CDR2 FQGNSA. Trimming left V 1 base short and J 1 base short, with 16 bases between. This clonotype was seen ten or more times. Sequences were obtained from PBMCs. The clonotype was recovered from a human donor in good health (CMV status not recorded). Some clones in this sample may be carry-over from other donors' samples. V is TRBV7-2 and J is TRBJ1-2; D is undetermined. The CDR3 reads CASSLGVNSGLNYGYTF. Written as DNA, the CDR3 is TGTGCCAGCAGCTTAGGGGTCAACTCCGGGCTTAACTATGGCTACACCTTC.